The rows below give T cell receptor beta chains drawn from one sample of a study of blood T cells in healthy people across ages. TCRdb fed the 5' RACE reads into MiXCR, producing one record per CDR3 protein. The sample includes some 560,000 distinct CDR3 sequences, roughly a quarter of them seen just once. This same sample was also taken into another study, of T cells of mothers and their children.

The specimen was blood. The receptors were sampled from a boy younger than 10 in good health. CDR3s include the opening cysteine and the closing phenylalanine or tryptophan. Fields, in order: D gene, J gene, clone size, V gene, CDR3 protein, CDR3 DNA. A D gene is named only where the DNA matches it firmly. A clone size is listed for some rows: how often the clone was seen (once, few, many), or a class if it is expanded.

>TRBD2|TRBJ2-1|few|TRBV27
CASSLSFGTSGGKRDEQFF
TGTGCCAGCAGTTTATCATTCGGGACTAGCGGGGGTAAGAGGGATGAGCAGTTCTTC
>.|TRBJ2-1|few|TRBV5-1
CASKVPKYNEQFF
TGCGCCAGCAAGGTTCCTAAATACAATGAGCAGTTCTTC
>.|TRBJ2-1|.|TRBV19
CASSMGPQNEQFF
TGTGCCAGTAGTATGGGCCCGCAGAATGAGCAGTTCTTC
>.|TRBJ1-5|few|TRBV27
CASSYRVGNQPQHF
TGTGCCAGCAGTTACAGGGTGGGCAATCAGCCCCAGCATTTT
>TRBD2|TRBJ2-2|few|TRBV29-1
CSVGGGSNTGELFF
TGCAGCGTTGGGGGCGGGAGTAATACCGGGGAGCTGTTTTTT
>.|TRBJ1-2|.|TRBV7-6
CASSLLSNYGYTF
TGTGCCAGCAGCTTACTATCAAACTATGGCTACACCTTC
>TRBD1|TRBJ1-2|.|TRBV7-9
CASSLDNRGPVYGYTF
TGTGCCAGCAGCTTAGATAACAGGGGGCCGGTCTATGGCTACACCTTC
>.|TRBJ1-1|.|TRBV7-9
CASSLSGARGNTEAFF
TGTGCCAGCAGCCTTTCGGGGGCGCGGGGGAACACTGAAGCTTTCTTT
>.|TRBJ1-1|.|TRBV25-1
CASSESGREAFF
TGTGCCAGCAGTGAGAGCGGCCGTGAAGCTTTCTTT
>.|TRBJ1-2|.|TRBV14
CVIDRDYGYTF
TGTGTCATCGACAGAGACTATGGCTACACCTTC
>.|TRBJ2-2|.|TRBV7-6
CASSTQGVSGELFF
TGTGCCAGCAGCACACAGGGTGTCTCCGGGGAGCTGTTTTTT
>.|TRBJ2-7|few|TRBV6-2/TRBV6-3
CASSYVVAYEQYF
TGTGCCAGCAGTTACGTAGTGGCCTACGAGCAGTACTTC
>.|TRBJ2-5|.|TRBV2
CARVRGFEETQYF
TGTGCCAGGGTCAGGGGATTCGAAGAGACCCAGTACTTC
>.|TRBJ2-5|few|TRBV20-1
CSARVGAPTETQYF
TGCAGTGCCCGAGTGGGGGCGCCTACGGAGACCCAGTACTTC
>.|TRBJ2-2|.|TRBV6-1
CASSEGGWGGGELFF
TGTGCCAGCAGTGAAGGAGGTTGGGGAGGCGGGGAGCTGTTTTTT
>TRBD1|TRBJ1-6|.|TRBV7-2
CASTPGGVPLRLHF
TGTGCCAGCACCCCAGGGGGGGTCCCCCTACGACTCCACTTT
>.|TRBJ2-3|.|TRBV6-1
CASSEAGHNTDTQYF
TGTGCCAGCAGTGAAGCGGGACACAACACAGATACGCAGTATTTT
>.|TRBJ1-1|few|TRBV6-7
CASKKNTEAFF
TGTGCCAGCAAGAAGAACACTGAAGCTTTCTTT
>TRBD1|TRBJ2-3|.|TRBV7-9
CASSSLGTGGTYTQYF
TGTGCCAGCAGCTCCCTTGGGACAGGGGGCACCTATACGCAGTATTTT
>.|TRBJ2-7|.|TRBV18
CASSPAGSLSSYEQYF
TGTGCCAGCTCACCAGCGGGAAGTTTGAGCTCCTACGAGCAGTACTTC
>.|TRBJ2-7|.|TRBV6-2/TRBV6-3
CASTVGLLNEQYF
TGTGCCAGCACTGTGGGGCTGCTTAACGAGCAGTACTTC
>TRBD2|TRBJ2-7|.|TRBV10-3
CAIRLAGAPYEQYF
TGTGCCATCAGGCTAGCGGGAGCCCCCTACGAGCAGTACTTC
>.|TRBJ2-7|.|TRBV11-2
CASRAGTNGEQYF
TGTGCCAGCAGAGCCGGGACAAATGGCGAGCAGTACTTC
>.|TRBJ1-1|few|TRBV20-1
CSATPPRRNTEAFF
TGCAGTGCTACGCCACCCCGGCGGAACACTGAAGCTTTCTTT
>.|TRBJ1-4|few|TRBV29-1
CSAGVRAATNEKLFF
TGCAGCGCTGGGGTCAGGGCGGCAACTAATGAAAAACTGTTTTTT
>.|TRBJ2-7|many|TRBV7-6
CASSASSYEQYF
TGTGCCAGCAGCGCGAGCTCCTACGAGCAGTACTTC
>.|TRBJ2-5|.|TRBV20-1
CSARGGQAQETQYF
TGCAGTGCTAGAGGGGGGCAGGCGCAAGAGACCCAGTACTTC
>.|TRBJ2-7|.|TRBV7-2
CASSLGAITYEQYF
TGTGCCAGCAGCTTAGGGGCCATTACCTACGAGCAGTACTTC
>.|TRBJ2-5|few|TRBV5-1
CASSLVLGRQETQYF
TGCGCCAGCAGCTTGGTATTGGGCAGACAAGAGACCCAGTACTTC
>.|TRBJ2-7|few|TRBV7-7
CASSLIRGYEQYF
TGTGCCAGCAGCCTCATAAGAGGCTACGAGCAGTACTTC
>.|TRBJ2-7|.|TRBV20-1
CSALGGPRISYEQYF
TGCAGTGCTTTAGGAGGGCCCCGTATATCCTACGAGCAGTACTTC
>TRBD2|TRBJ2-7|.|TRBV6-2/TRBV6-3
CASSVRLAGQSNYEQYF
TGTGCCAGCAGTGTCAGACTAGCGGGCCAATCGAACTACGAGCAGTACTTC
>.|TRBJ1-5|few|TRBV6-6
CASRGESQPQHF
TGTGCCAGTCGAGGGGAAAGTCAGCCCCAGCATTTT
>.|TRBJ2-6|many|TRBV25-1
CASSGHTSGSGANVLTF
TGTGCCAGCAGTGGTCATACATCCGGCTCTGGGGCCAACGTCCTGACTTTC
>.|TRBJ1-4|.|TRBV14
CASSYHHWSTNEKLFF
TGTGCCAGCAGCTACCACCACTGGTCAACTAATGAAAAACTGTTTTTT
>.|TRBJ1-2|few|TRBV3-1
CASSLAEGPVDGYTF
TGTGCCAGCAGCCTCGCAGAGGGGCCCGTGGATGGCTACACCTTC
>.|TRBJ2-4|few|TRBV5-1
CASSLTDGRAGAKNIQYF
TGCGCCAGCAGTCTCACGGATGGGCGGGCAGGAGCCAAAAACATTCAGTACTTC
>.|TRBJ2-7|.|TRBV12-3/TRBV12-4
CASSSTGSHYEQYF
TGTGCCAGCAGTTCCACAGGGTCCCACTACGAGCAGTACTTC
>.|TRBJ1-1|.|TRBV10-3
CAIRAGENTEAFF
TGTGCCATCAGGGCAGGGGAGAACACTGAAGCTTTCTTT
>TRBD1|TRBJ2-1|.|TRBV5-6
CASSPLDRGDYNEQFF
TGTGCCAGCAGCCCACTAGACAGGGGGGACTACAATGAGCAGTTCTTC
>.|TRBJ1-3|.|TRBV3-1
CAGMQRSGNTIYF
TGTGCCGGCATGCAGCGCTCTGGAAACACCATATATTTT
>.|TRBJ2-7|.|TRBV12-3/TRBV12-4
CASSSRWGINEQYF
TGTGCCAGCAGTAGTCGCTGGGGGATCAACGAGCAGTACTTC
>.|TRBJ2-5|.|TRBV5-1
CASSGAAKETQYF
TGCGCCAGCAGTGGAGCGGCCAAAGAGACCCAGTACTTC
>.|TRBJ2-2|.|TRBV14
CASSQVTLSGVTGELFF
TGTGCCAGCAGCCAAGTCACCCTCAGTGGGGTAACCGGGGAGCTGTTTTTT
>.|TRBJ1-1|.|TRBV7-9
CASSSTGHPNTEAFF
TGTGCCAGCAGCTCAACCGGACACCCGAACACTGAAGCTTTCTTT
>TRBD1|TRBJ1-1|once|TRBV7-2
CASSRGGLTEAFF
TGTGCCAGCAGTCGAGGGGGCCTGACTGAAGCTTTCTTT
>.|TRBJ2-1|.|TRBV9
CASSVVGRDGYNEQFF
TGTGCCAGCAGCGTAGTTGGACGCGACGGATACAATGAGCAGTTCTTC
>TRBD1|TRBJ1-1|.|TRBV29-1
CSVQGAGVEAFF
TGCAGCGTTCAGGGGGCGGGAGTTGAAGCTTTCTTT
>TRBD2|TRBJ2-5|few|TRBV3-1
CASSQGIPGGWQTQHF
TGTGCCAGCAGCCAAGGTATACCGGGAGGATGGCAGACCCAGCACTTC
>.|TRBJ1-1|few|TRBV10-3
CAIMSSLGGNTEAFF
TGTGCCATCATGTCAAGTTTAGGTGGGAACACTGAAGCTTTCTTT
>.|TRBJ2-6|.|TRBV5-1
CASSIGSGGTHSGANVLTF
TGCGCCAGCAGCATCGGCTCAGGCGGAACCCACTCTGGGGCCAACGTCCTGACTTTC
>.|TRBJ2-5|.|TRBV5-1
CASSLARSGRETQYF
TGCGCCAGCAGCTTGGCCAGGTCTGGGAGGGAGACCCAGTACTTC